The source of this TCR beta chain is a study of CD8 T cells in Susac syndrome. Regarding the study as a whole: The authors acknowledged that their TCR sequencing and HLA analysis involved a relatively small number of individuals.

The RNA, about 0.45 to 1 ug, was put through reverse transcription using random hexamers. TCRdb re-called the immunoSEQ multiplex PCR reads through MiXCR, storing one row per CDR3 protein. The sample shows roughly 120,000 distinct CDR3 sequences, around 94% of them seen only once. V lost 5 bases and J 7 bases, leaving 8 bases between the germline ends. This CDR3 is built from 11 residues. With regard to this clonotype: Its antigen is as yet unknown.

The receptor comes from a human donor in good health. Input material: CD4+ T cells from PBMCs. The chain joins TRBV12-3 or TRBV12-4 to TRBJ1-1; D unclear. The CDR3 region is CASSRLDEAFF. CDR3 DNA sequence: TGTGCCAGCAGTCGACTGGATGAAGCTTTCTTT.